Listed here are 26 T cell receptor beta chains from one sample, sequenced in a study of CD8 T cells in Susac syndrome. Random hexamers were used to reverse transcribe about 0.5 to 1 ug of RNA. TCRdb used MiXCR to reprocess the immunoSEQ multiplex PCR reads, holding one entry per CDR3 protein. The sample records roughly 150,000 distinct CDR3 sequences, 80% to 95% being singletons. Sequencing was carried out using CD4+ T cells from PBMCs. All receptors derive from a human donor in good health.

This clonotype appeared once. The chain combines TRBV20-1 with TRBJ2-1; 11 bases line up with TRBD1. This CDR3 region has 15 residues. Germline CDR1 DFQATT, CDR2 SNEGSKA (reference sequence). Trimming removed 6 bases from V and 6 bases from J; junction bases left unmatched: 10. The CDR3 sequence is CSAPRGDRGGNEQFF. CDR3 coding DNA: TGCAGTGCCCCCCGCGGGGACAGGGGGGGCAATGAGCAGTTCTTC.

V gene TRBV7-2 combines with J gene TRBJ2-1; no reliable D call. V lost 1 base and J 7 bases, leaving 11 bases between the germline ends. CDR3 length: 14 residues. Germline V gene lookup returns CDR1 SGHTA and CDR2 FQGNSA. The CDR3 reads CASSLGFSQNEQFF. For the CDR3, the DNA is TGTGCCAGCAGCTTAGGGTTTAGCCAGAATGAGCAGTTCTTC. The full variable domain, its missing parts supplied by reference TRBV7-2 and TRBJ2-1, is GAGVSQSPSNKVTEKGKDVELRCDPISGHTALYWYRQSLGQGLEFLIYFQGNSAPDKSGLPSDRFSAERTGGSVSTLTIQRTQQEDSAVYLCASSLGFSQNEQFFGPGTRLTVL.

This clonotype was seen once. The chain combines TRBV7-9 with TRBJ1-4; the match to TRBD1 covers 7 bases. The V gene end was trimmed by 5 bases and the J gene end by 4 bases; junction bases not matched to a gene: 7. CDR1 and CDR2 (germline): SEHNR, FQNEAQ (reference sequence). The CDR3 consists of 15 residues. CDR3 nucleotides: TGTGCCAGCAGCCGACGACAGGGAGATAATGAAAAACTGTTTTTT. Protein product: CASSRRQGDNEKLFF.

This rearrangement joins TRBV5-4 to TRBJ2-7; 8 bases line up with TRBD1. Trimming at V came to 0 bases and at J to 3 bases, leaving 5 bases not matched to a gene. Germline V gene lookup returns CDR1 SGHNT and CDR2 YYREEE (reference sequence). CDR3 length: 15 residues. CDR3 amino acids: CASSLDRGFYYEQYF. The DNA of the CDR3 is TGTGCCAGCAGCTTGGACAGGGGGTTTTACTACGAGCAGTACTTC.

This chain links TRBV7-2 with TRBJ1-1, with no clear D. This CDR3 is built from 15 residues. V lost 2 bases, J lost 0 bases, and 10 bases lay in between. CDR1 and CDR2 (germline): SGHTA, FQGNSA. The CDR3 DNA follows: TGTGCCAGCAGCTTACATCTAGGGATGAACACTGAAGCTTTCTTT. As protein: CASSLHLGMNTEAFF.

The rearrangement joins TRBV20-1 to TRBJ2-1; 10 positions match TRBD2. The CDR3 is made up of 14 amino acids. CDR1 and CDR2 from the germline V gene are DFQATT and SNEGSKA (reference sequence). The ends lost 3 bases at V and 10 bases at J; junction bases unmatched: 9. The CDR3 reads CSASRLAGRTEQFF. The CDR3 DNA is TGCAGTGCTAGTCGACTAGCGGGCCGCACGGAGCAGTTCTTC.

The V gene is TRBV5-1, the J gene TRBJ1-2; D may be TRBD1 (5 bases). Trimming took 4 bases from V and 2 from J, leaving 15 bases between them. Germline-derived CDR1 and CDR2 are SGHRS and YFSETQ. The CDR3 spans 15 residues. The CDR3 DNA follows: TGCGCCAGCAGCGGGTCTACAGGCTCGAACTATGGCTACACCTTC. It encodes CASSGSTGSNYGYTF.

This rearrangement joins TRBV29-1 to TRBJ1-2; a possible D gene is TRBD1 (6 bases). In germline, CDR1 is SQVTM, CDR2 ANQGSEA. CDR3 length equals 12 residues. Trimming removed 5 bases from V and 5 bases from J, with 12 bases in between. This CDR3 is CSVWDIAYGYTF. The CDR3 nucleotides read TGCAGCGTTTGGGACATCGCGTATGGCTACACCTTC.

The genes are TRBV14 and TRBJ2-5; D call uncertain. The CDR3 totals 13 residues. Germline CDR1 SGHDN, CDR2 FVKESK. V was clipped by 0 bases and J by 5 bases, with 7 bases between them. CDR3 sequence reads: CASSQDLGETQYF. The CDR3 DNA follows: TGTGCCAGCAGCCAAGATCTCGGGGAGACCCAGTACTTC.

This clonotype was counted a single time. V usage is TRBV11-2 and J usage is TRBJ2-7; D is undetermined. Germline assignment: CDR1 SGHAT and CDR2 FQNNGV. The CDR3 is made up of 14 amino acids. V gave up 5 bases and J gave up 2 bases, with 13 bases separating them. The CDR3, as DNA: TGTGCCAGCAGCACCAGCGATGGGGCCTACGAGCAGTACTTC. This translates into CASSTSDGAYEQYF. Filled out from reference TRBV11-2 and TRBJ2-7, the complete variable domain reads EAGVAQSPRYKIIEKRQSVAFWCNPISGHATLYWYQQILGQGPKLLIQFQNNGVVDDSQLPKDRFSAERLKGVDSTLKIQPAKLEDSAVYLCASSTSDGAYEQYFGPGTRLTVT.

The gene calls are TRBV2 and TRBJ2-1, with 9 bases identical to TRBD2. Germline V gene data show CDR1 as SNHLY and CDR2 as FYNNEI. V lost 4 bases, J lost 4 bases, and 5 bases stayed unmatched. This CDR3 region has 15 residues. The CDR3 loop is CASSGLAGEYNEQFF. CDR3 in DNA: TGTGCCAGCAGTGGATTAGCGGGAGAATACAATGAGCAGTTCTTC.

This clonotype was seen just once. V and J are TRBV20-1 and TRBJ1-2, with no clear D. The ends were cut back, 3 bases at V and 4 bases at J, with 15 bases in the middle. The CDR3 is 14 residues long. Germline CDR1 and CDR2: DFQATT and SNEGSKA (reference sequence). The CDR3 here is CSASLGSGGYGYTF. The CDR3 DNA is TGCAGTGCTAGTTTGGGGTCTGGTGGCTATGGCTACACCTTC.

This chain joins TRBV20-1 and TRBJ2-5; 9 nucleotides line up with TRBD1. V dropped 5 bases and J dropped 3; count of bases not matched to a gene: 1. From germline, CDR1 is DFQATT and CDR2 SNEGSKA (reference sequence). The CDR3 extends over 12 amino acids. The CDR3 region has the DNA TGCAGTGCTTGGGACAGGGAAGAGACCCAGTACTTC. This encodes CSAWDREETQYF.

V gene TRBV18 combines with J gene TRBJ2-7; no reliable D call. Germline CDR1 is KGHSH and CDR2 is LQKENI. This CDR3 has 15 residues. The V end lost 0 bases, the J end lost 0 bases, and 9 bases lay between the germline ends. Here the CDR3 DNA reads TGTGCCAGCTCACCACCCGTAGGCCCCTCCTACGAGCAGTACTTC. Translation: CASSPPVGPSYEQYF.

The V call is TRBV20-1, the J call TRBJ1-4; TRBD1 aligns across 8 bases. The CDR3 totals 12 residues. Germline V gene sequence: CDR1 DFQATT, CDR2 SNEGSKA (reference sequence). CDR3 protein: CSARTGREKLFF. The CDR3 nucleotides are TGCAGCGCTCGGACAGGGCGCGAAAAACTGTTTTTT.

V usage is TRBV9 and J usage is TRBJ2-5; 9 bases align to TRBD2. This CDR3 is 15 amino acids long. With 0 bases clipped from V and 4 bases from J, the junction kept 4 bases outside the gene matches. CDR1 SGDLS and CDR2 YYNGEE come from the germline V gene. In DNA form, the CDR3 reads TGTGCCAGCAGCGTAGTAGGCGGGGGGGCAGAGACCCAGTACTTC. Translation: CASSVVGGGAETQYF.

This clonotype has a handful of counts. The chain carries TRBV7-2 and TRBJ1-6, with unresolved D. There are 15 residues in the CDR3. The germline V gene encodes CDR1 SGHTA and CDR2 FQGNSA. V dropped 1 base and J dropped 10 bases, with 14 bases sitting between them. The CDR3 DNA is TGTGCCAGCAGCTTAGATCTCGCCCTTGGGTCACCCCTCCACTTT. Protein: CASSLDLALGSPLHF.

V usage is TRBV12-3 or TRBV12-4 and J usage is TRBJ2-6; maybe TRBD2 (5 bases). Trimming pared 8 bases from V and 1 base from J, leaving 9 bases between. The CDR3 has 14 residues. Here the CDR3 reads CASLGRSGANVLTF. CDR3 nucleotide sequence: TGTGCCAGCCTTGGGAGATCTGGGGCCAACGTCCTGACTTTC.

This chain links TRBV7-3 with TRBJ2-1; TRBD2 matches 10 bases. Trimming at V came to 5 bases and at J to 8 bases, leaving 6 bases not matched to a gene. Germline-derived CDR1 and CDR2 are SGHTA and FQGTGA. The CDR3 sequence is 14 residues long. In DNA, the CDR3 is TGTGCCAGCAGCCCTAGCGGGGGTGGCTATGAGCAGTTCTTC. Its protein product is CASSPSGGGYEQFF.

The chain combines TRBV5-1 with TRBJ2-3; D gene ambiguous. Germline V gene data show CDR1 as SGHRS and CDR2 as YFSETQ. V was trimmed by 4 bases and J by 4 bases, leaving 16 bases between them. CDR3 size: 15 residues. As DNA, the CDR3 is TGCGCCAGCAGCCCCGTGGGTAATGGGGCAGATACGCAGTATTTT. Translating it yields CASSPVGNGADTQYF. Full variable domain (outside the CDR3, taken from reference TRBV5-1 and TRBJ2-3): KAGVTQTPRYLIKTRGQQVTLSCSPISGHRSVSWYQQTPGQGLQFLFEYFSETQRNKGNFPGRFSGRQFSNSRSEMNVSTLELGDSALYLCASSPVGNGADTQYFGPGTRLTVL.

V usage is TRBV7-2 and J usage is TRBJ1-5; D is unresolved. This CDR3 has 15 amino acids. Germline V gene lookup returns CDR1 SGHTA and CDR2 FQGNSA. With 0 bases removed from V and 3 bases from J, the gap between germline ends came to 9 bases. Written as DNA, the CDR3 is TGTGCCAGCAGCTTAGCCTCGACCCCCAATCAGCCCCAGCATTTT. Amino acid sequence: CASSLASTPNQPQHF.

The rearrangement links TRBV7-8 to TRBJ2-1, with D uncertain. CDR1 is SGHVS and CDR2 is FQNEAQ in the germline V gene. This CDR3 contains 13 residues. The V end was cut by 6 bases, the J end by 1 base, with 7 bases between. CDR3 bases: TGTGCCAGCAGTACCTCATCCTACAATGAGCAGTTCTTC. Its protein product is CASSTSSYNEQFF. Together with reference TRBV7-8 and TRBJ2-1, the CDR3 gives the full variable domain: GAGVSQSPRYKVAKRGQDVALRCDPISGHVSLFWYQQALGQGPEFLTYFQNEAQLDKSGLPSDRFFAERPEGSVSTLKIQRTQQEDSAVYLCASSTSSYNEQFFGPGTRLTVL.

This clonotype came up once. This chain joins TRBV5-1 and TRBJ2-3; D perhaps matches TRBD2 (5 bases). This CDR3 spans 15 amino acids. Trimming removed 0 bases at V and 3 bases at J, with 11 bases between. CDR1 is SGHRS and CDR2 is YFSETQ in the germline V gene. This chain's CDR3 is CASSLDPGGTDTQYF. Here the CDR3 DNA reads TGCGCCAGCAGCTTGGATCCAGGCGGGACAGATACGCAGTATTTT.

The rearrangement links TRBV9 to TRBJ2-3; TRBD2 matches 7 bases. The CDR3 covers 15 residues. J was trimmed by 1 base and V by 3 bases; bases with no gene match: 5. Germline V gene lookup returns CDR1 SGDLS and CDR2 YYNGEE. This chain's CDR3 is CASSDGGGRTDTQYF. In nucleotides, the CDR3 is TGTGCCAGCAGCGATGGCGGGGGACGCACAGATACGCAGTATTTT.

This CDR3 reads CASRTGSGTDTQYF. CDR3 in DNA: TGTGCCAGCAGGACAGGATCTGGCACAGATACGCAGTATTTT. V usage is TRBV6-5 and J usage is TRBJ2-3; possibly TRBD1 for D (6 bases). CDR3 size: 14 residues. CDR1 is MNHEY, CDR2 SVGAGI, per germline. V lost 6 bases and J 1 base, leaving 11 bases between the germline ends.

V and J are TRBV3-1 and TRBJ2-1; 9 bases agree with TRBD2. With V trimmed by 1 base and J by 5 bases, 6 bases remained unmatched. Germline CDR1 reads LGHDT; CDR2 reads YNNKEL (reference sequence). This CDR3 has 16 amino acids. As DNA, the CDR3 is TGTGCCAGCAGCCAAGTAGCCGCGGGGGGGAACAATGAGCAGTTCTTC. It encodes CASSQVAAGGNNEQFF.